This T cell receptor (beta chain) derives from a study of cytotoxic CD8 clonotypes in ibrutinib-treated CLL. Study-level information: The subjects consisted of some 12 relapsed/refractory and approximately 15 treatment-naive individuals, with approximately 18 IGHV unmutated. Study-wide results and limits: Under treatment, the uncommon public clonotypes either contracted or remained stable. Rising at ibrutinib response, clonality subsequently fell back toward baseline at progression. Age-matched healthy donor levels were exceeded by baseline clonality, which tracked circulating CD8+ T-cell counts.

As to this clone: Its matching antigen is unknown.

Data came from immunoSEQ multiplex PCR; TCRdb stores just in-frame clones and leaves some out. The sample lists about 160,000 clones; roughly four fifths were seen once. With 1 base clipped from V and 3 bases from J, the junction kept 2 bases outside the gene matches. Germline V gene lookup returns CDR1 LGHNA and CDR2 YNFKEQ. The CDR3 contains 14 residues. The sequencing here drew on PBMCs, taken after 24 months of ibrutinib treatment. The chain carries TRBV4-2 and TRBJ1-2; 7 bases agree with TRBD1. This clonotype was sampled from a human donor with chronic lymphocytic leukemia. For the CDR3, the DNA is TGTGCCAGCAGCCAAGGCGACAGGGACTATGGCTACACCTTC. Translation gives CASSQGDRDYGYTF.